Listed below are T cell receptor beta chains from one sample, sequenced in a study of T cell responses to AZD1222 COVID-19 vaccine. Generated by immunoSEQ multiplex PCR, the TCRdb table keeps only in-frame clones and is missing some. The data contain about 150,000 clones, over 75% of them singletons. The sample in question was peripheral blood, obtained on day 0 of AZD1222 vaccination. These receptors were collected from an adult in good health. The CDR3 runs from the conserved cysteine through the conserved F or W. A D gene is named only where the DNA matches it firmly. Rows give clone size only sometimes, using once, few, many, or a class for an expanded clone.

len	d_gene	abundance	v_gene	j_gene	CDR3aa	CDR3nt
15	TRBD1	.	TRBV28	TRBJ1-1	CASSTRTGLNTEAFF	TGTGCCAGCAGTACAAGGACAGGGCTGAACACTGAAGCTTTCTTT
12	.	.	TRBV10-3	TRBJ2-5	CAISESGRSGYF	TGTGCCATCAGTGAGTCGGGCAGATCGGGGTACTTC
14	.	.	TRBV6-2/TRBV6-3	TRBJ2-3	CASSHRDITDTQYF	TGTGCCAGCAGTCACAGGGATATTACAGATACGCAGTATTTT
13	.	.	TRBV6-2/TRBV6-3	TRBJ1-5	CASSFYSNQPQHF	TGTGCCAGCAGTTTTTATAGCAATCAGCCCCAGCATTTT
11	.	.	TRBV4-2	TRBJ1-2	CASSEAVGYTF	TGTGCCAGCAGCGAAGCCGTTGGCTACACCTTC
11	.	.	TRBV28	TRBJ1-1	CASSPRHEAFF	TGTGCCAGCAGTCCTAGACATGAAGCTTTCTTT
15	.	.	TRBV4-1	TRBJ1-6	CASSQASGPGSPLHF	TGCGCCAGCAGCCAAGCGTCAGGGCCCGGATCACCCCTCCACTTT
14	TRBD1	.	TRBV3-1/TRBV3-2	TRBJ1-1	CASSIQTGGTEAFF	TGTGCCAGCAGCATACAGACAGGGGGCACTGAAGCTTTCTTT
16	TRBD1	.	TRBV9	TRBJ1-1	CASSPRDRGVNTEAFF	TGTGCCAGCAGCCCCCGGGACAGGGGGGTGAACACTGAAGCTTTCTTT
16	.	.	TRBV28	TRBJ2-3	CASSEPRDTSTDTQYF	TGTGCCAGCAGTGAACCCCGGGACACCAGCACAGATACGCAGTATTTT
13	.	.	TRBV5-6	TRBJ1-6	CASSLAGNSPLHF	TGTGCCAGCAGCTTGGCCGGGAATTCACCCCTCCACTTT
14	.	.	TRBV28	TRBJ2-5	CASSQTSDQETQYF	TGTGCCAGCAGTCAGACTAGTGATCAAGAGACCCAGTACTTC
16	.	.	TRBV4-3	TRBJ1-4	CASSQGTGINGGKLFF	TGCGCCAGCAGCCAAGGAACCGGGATTAACGGGGGAAAACTGTTTTTT
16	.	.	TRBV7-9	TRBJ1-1	CASSLLTGVLNTEAFF	TGTGCCAGCAGCTTACTTACAGGCGTCCTGAACACTGAAGCTTTCTTT
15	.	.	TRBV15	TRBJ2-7	CATSRDPGGPYEQYF	TGTGCCACCAGCAGAGATCCGGGGGGCCCCTACGAGCAGTACTTC
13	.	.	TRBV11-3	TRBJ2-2	CASSYGGIGELFF	TGTGCCAGCAGCTACGGGGGAATCGGGGAGCTGTTTTTT
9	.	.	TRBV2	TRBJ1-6	CASGSPLHF	TGTGCGTCGGGTTCACCCCTCCACTTT
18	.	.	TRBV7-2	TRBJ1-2	CASSLETGPPNANYGYTF	TGTGCCAGCAGCTTAGAAACGGGGCCCCCGAACGCTAACTATGGCTACACCTTC
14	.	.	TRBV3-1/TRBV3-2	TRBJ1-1	CASSQASVNTEAFF	TGTGCCAGCAGCCAAGCATCCGTGAACACTGAAGCTTTCTTT
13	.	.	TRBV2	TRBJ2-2	CASSGGYTGELFF	TGTGCCAGCAGTGGAGGGTACACCGGGGAGCTGTTTTTT
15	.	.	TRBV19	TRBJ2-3	CASSNPSGPSDTQYF	TGTGCCAGTAGTAACCCATCGGGACCGTCAGATACGCAGTATTTT
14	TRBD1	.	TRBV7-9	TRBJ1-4	CASSAQGVNEKLFF	TGTGCCAGCAGCGCACAGGGGGTGAATGAAAAACTGTTTTTT
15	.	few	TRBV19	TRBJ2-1	CASSRGDEDYNEQFF	TGTGCCAGTAGCAGAGGGGACGAAGACTACAATGAGCAGTTCTTC
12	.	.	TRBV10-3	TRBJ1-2	CAISGTQYGYTF	TGTGCCATCAGCGGGACACAGTATGGCTACACCTTC
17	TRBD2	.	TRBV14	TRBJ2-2	CASSQPILAGVTGELFF	TGTGCCAGCAGCCAACCTATACTAGCGGGAGTTACCGGGGAGCTGTTTTTT
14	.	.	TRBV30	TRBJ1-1	CAWTKDRLNTEAFF	TGTGCCTGGACTAAGGACAGATTGAACACTGAAGCTTTCTTT
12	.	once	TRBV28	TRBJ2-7	CASSLDEYEQYF	TGTGCCAGCAGTTTAGACGAATACGAGCAGTACTTC
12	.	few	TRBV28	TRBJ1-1	CASSPLNTEAFF	TGTGCCAGCAGTCCGTTGAACACTGAAGCTTTCTTT
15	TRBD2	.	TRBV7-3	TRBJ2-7	CASSLGLAGNYEQYF	TGTGCCAGCAGCCTCGGACTAGCGGGTAACTACGAGCAGTACTTC
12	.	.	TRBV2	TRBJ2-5	CASSSWEETQYF	TGTGCCAGCAGTAGTTGGGAAGAGACCCAGTACTTC
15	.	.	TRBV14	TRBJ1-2	CASSQDSRGRYGYTF	TGTGCCAGCAGCCAAGATAGTAGAGGGCGCTATGGCTACACCTTC
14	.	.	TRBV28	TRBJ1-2	CASSTMVGAYGYTF	TGTGCCAGCAGTACTATGGTGGGAGCCTATGGCTACACCTTC
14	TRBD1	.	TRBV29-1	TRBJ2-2	CSVTGGAYTGELFF	TGCAGCGTGACAGGGGGCGCATACACCGGGGAGCTGTTTTTT
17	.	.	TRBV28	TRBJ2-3	CASPKEQQGGFTDTQYF	TGTGCCAGCCCTAAGGAGCAGCAGGGGGGGTTCACAGATACGCAGTATTTT
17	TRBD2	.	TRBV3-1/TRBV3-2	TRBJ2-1	CASSQDISGSDHNEQFF	TGTGCCAGCAGCCAGGATATTAGCGGGAGTGATCACAATGAGCAGTTCTTC
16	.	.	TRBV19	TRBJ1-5	CASKTDRSFSNQPQHF	TGTGCCAGTAAGACCGACAGGTCGTTTAGCAATCAGCCCCAGCATTTT
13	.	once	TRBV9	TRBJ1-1	CASSAKDFAEAFF	TGTGCCAGCAGCGCAAAGGATTTCGCTGAAGCTTTCTTT
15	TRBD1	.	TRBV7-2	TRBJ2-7	CASSKTGLSSYEQYF	TGTGCCAGCAGCAAGACAGGGCTGAGCTCCTACGAGCAGTACTTC
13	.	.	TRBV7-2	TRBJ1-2	CASSFGTHYGYTF	TGTGCCAGCAGCTTTGGGACCCACTATGGCTACACCTTC
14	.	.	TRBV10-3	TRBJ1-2	CAISESQSSYGYTF	TGTGCCATCAGTGAGTCGCAGAGCAGCTATGGCTACACCTTC